These T cell receptor beta chains were read from a single sample in a study of identical twins. TCRdb fed the 5' RACE reads into MiXCR, producing one record per CDR3 protein. The sample lists some 1,700,000 distinct CDR3 sequences, less than 35% occurring once. Sequenced material: cord blood. These receptors were taken from a newborn girl in good health. Each CDR3 is given with its conserved first and last residue. The D gene is left open where the match is weak. The size of a clone is reported for some rows only, either as once, few or many, or as a class for expanded clones.

d_gene,j_gene,v_gene,abundance,CDR3nt,CDR3aa
TRBD2,TRBJ2-1,TRBV4-2,few,TGTGCCAGCAGCAGACCCAGCGGGATCACCTACAATGAGCAGTTCTTC,CASSRPSGITYNEQFF
TRBD1,TRBJ2-5,TRBV29-1,.,TGCAGCGTTTTCGGGACAGTAAGGGAGACCCAGTACTTC,CSVFGTVRETQYF
TRBD1,TRBJ1-1,TRBV14,.,TGTGCCAGCACCCAGACAGGGGGGGGCACTGAAGCTTTCTTT,CASTQTGGGTEAFF
.,TRBJ2-5,TRBV5-1,.,TGCGCCAGCAGCCACCTAGCGTACTCCTACAATGAGCAGTACTTC,CASSHLAYSYNEQYF
TRBD2,TRBJ2-1,TRBV28,.,TGTGCCAGCAGTTTCCCCCAATACACCGGGACTAGCGGGGCCAGCTCCTACAATGAGCAGTTCTTC,CASSFPQYTGTSGASSYNEQFF
.,TRBJ2-5,TRBV25-1,few,TGTGCCAGCAGTTGGATCGGGACGGGCCAAGAGACCCAGTACTTC,CASSWIGTGQETQYF
.,TRBJ2-1,TRBV6-6,.,TGTGCCAGCAGTTATGCGGACGGATCCTACAATGAGCAGTTCTTC,CASSYADGSYNEQFF
.,TRBJ1-4,TRBV20-1,few,TGCAGTGCTAGACAGGCGTTCAGGGGCGTAGGCCAACTGTTTTTT,CSARQAFRGVGQLFF
.,TRBJ1-1,TRBV9,few,TGTGCCAGCAACCTTGGGGGGGCGGCGAACACTGAAGCTTTCTTT,CASNLGGAANTEAFF
TRBD2,TRBJ2-1,TRBV6-4,few,TGTGCCAGCAGTGACAACGGCGGGGGTACCTACAATGAGCAGTTCTTC,CASSDNGGGTYNEQFF
TRBD1,TRBJ2-1,TRBV9,.,TGTGCCAGCAGCGCGGTAATCCAGAGGGGGCTTTTCTACAATGAGCAGTTCTTC,CASSAVIQRGLFYNEQFF
.,TRBJ2-7,TRBV11-2,.,TGTGCCAGCAGCTTACGAACAGGACAACACTACGAGCAGTACTTC,CASSLRTGQHYEQYF
.,TRBJ2-3,TRBV7-9,.,TGTGCCAGCAGCTTATCCGCCAGGAACAGGGAGATCACAGATACGCAGTATTTT,CASSLSARNREITDTQYF
TRBD2,TRBJ2-3,TRBV11-2,.,TGTGCCAGCAGCTTAAAGCTAGCGGGAGTCCCAGATACGCAGTATTTT,CASSLKLAGVPDTQYF
TRBD2,TRBJ2-3,TRBV7-2,.,TGTGCCAGCAGCTTAGCGCTAGCGGGGGCTCGCACAGATACGCAGTATTTT,CASSLALAGARTDTQYF
.,TRBJ2-7,TRBV3-1,few,TGTGCCAGCAGCCAAAGGGGTCCATCCTACAATGAGCAGTACTTC,CASSQRGPSYNEQYF
.,TRBJ2-1,TRBV28,few,TGTGCCAGCAGCCGCCCACAGGGCAGGGTTTACAATGAGCAGTTCTTC,CASSRPQGRVYNEQFF
.,TRBJ2-1,TRBV7-2,.,TGTGCCAGCAGCTTATTTCGGGGGTCCTACAATGAGCAGTTCTTC,CASSLFRGSYNEQFF
.,TRBJ2-7,TRBV27,many,TGTGCCAGCAGTTTATCTAGAGGTCCATACGAGCAGTACTTC,CASSLSRGPYEQYF
.,TRBJ2-7,TRBV4-2,.,TGTGCCAGCAGCCAAGGTACCAGCGAGGCCTACGAGCAGTACTTC,CASSQGTSEAYEQYF
.,TRBJ1-5,TRBV12-3/TRBV12-4,few,TGTGCCAGCAGTTTTGGGACGGTGGGGCATCAGCCCCAGCATTTT,CASSFGTVGHQPQHF
.,TRBJ2-5,TRBV3-1,.,TGTGCCAGCAGCCCCCGGATGGTCCTCCTGGAGACCCAGTACTTC,CASSPRMVLLETQYF
TRBD2,TRBJ2-7,TRBV12-3/TRBV12-4,once,TGTGCCAGCAGTAACAGCGGGGGGGTAATCAATGAGCAGTACTTC,CASSNSGGVINEQYF
.,TRBJ1-2,TRBV29-1,.,TGCAGCGACAGCGATGGCCACACCTTC,CSDSDGHTF
.,TRBJ1-4,TRBV6-6,.,TGTGCCAGCAGTTACTCGTTCAGGGTTGGACGTGAAAAACTGTTTTTT,CASSYSFRVGREKLFF
TRBD1,TRBJ1-5,TRBV6-6,few,TGTGCCAGCAGTTACGGGACAGGAAGGAGCAATCAGCCCCAGCATTTT,CASSYGTGRSNQPQHF
.,TRBJ1-2,TRBV6-1,.,TGTGCCAGCAATACCGGGAATAACTATGGCTACACCTTC,CASNTGNNYGYTF
.,TRBJ2-3,TRBV3-1,.,TGTGCCAGCAGCGCCCGGGGCACAGGTACGCAGTATTTT,CASSARGTGTQYF
.,TRBJ2-1,TRBV29-1,many,TGCAGCGTTGAAGAGGGACCCCCTTACAATGAGCAGTTCTTC,CSVEEGPPYNEQFF
TRBD1,TRBJ2-4,TRBV27,many,TGTGCCAGCAGTCCGGACAGGGGAAACATTCAGTACTTC,CASSPDRGNIQYF
.,TRBJ2-2,TRBV5-1,few,TGCGCCAGCAGCTTGGATTTCTACCGGAACACCGGGGAGCTGTTTTTT,CASSLDFYRNTGELFF